These 13 T cell receptor beta chains were sequenced from one sample in a study of cytomegalovirus exposure and HLA in healthy donors. Vbeta (60) and Jbeta (13) primers were used in the PCR. TCRdb's copy holds only in-frame clones and misses some; the assay was immunoSEQ multiplex PCR. The table has roughly 190,000 clones, 75% to 90% seen once; the top ten hold 1% to 1.5%. Sequenced input: PBMCs. These receptors were obtained from a man in his thirties or forties in good health and CMV-seronegative.

This rearrangement joins TRBV28 to TRBJ2-1; TRBD1 agrees at 7 bases. Germline CDR1 and CDR2: MDHEN and SYDVKM. Trimming took 3 bases from V and 13 from J; bases not matched to a gene: 3. The CDR3 extends over 11 amino acids. CDR3 coding DNA: TGTGCCAGCAGTTTGGGACAGAAACAGTTCTTC. Protein product: CASSLGQKQFF.

The rearrangement uses TRBV11-2 and TRBJ1-2; 8 positions agree with TRBD1. Germline CDR1 SGHAT, CDR2 FQNNGV. CDR3 length equals 17 residues. The J segment lost 5 bases and the V segment lost 1 base, leaving 12 bases of the junction unmatched. CDR3 protein: CASSLGRGLLHEYGYTF. The CDR3, as DNA: TGTGCCAGCAGCTTAGGCAGGGGGCTTCTGCATGAGTATGGCTACACCTTC.

The rearrangement links TRBV2 to TRBJ1-3; the D gene is possibly TRBD1 (5 bases). The CDR3 is made up of 15 amino acids. The germline V and J ends were trimmed by 5 bases and 2 bases, with 13 bases remaining between them. Germline V gives CDR1 SNHLY, CDR2 FYNNEI. CDR3 in amino acids: CASSLGPGAGNTIYF. CDR3 bases: TGTGCCAGCAGTTTGGGGCCGGGAGCTGGAAACACCATATATTTT.

This clone was counted a few times. Germline and junction disagree at one end, which may indicate a read error. The V call is TRBV7-9, the J call TRBJ2-7, with 7 bases identical to TRBD2. CDR3 length: 12 amino acids. CDR1 SEHNR and CDR2 FQNEAQ come from the germline V gene (reference sequence). CDR3 loop: CSSSLVGGEQYF. CDR3 in DNA: TGTTCCAGCAGCTTAGTGGGGGGGGAGCAGTACTTC.

The chain uses TRBV2 and TRBJ1-3, with unresolved D. CDR3 size: 15 residues. V lost 5 bases, J lost 0 bases, and 11 bases lay in between. Germline CDR1 is SNHLY and CDR2 is FYNNEI. The chain's CDR3 is CASSITQNSGNTIYF. The CDR3 DNA follows: TGTGCCAGCAGTATAACACAGAACTCTGGAAACACCATATATTTT.

The rearrangement uses TRBV4-2 and TRBJ2-3; D gene unclear. The CDR3 contains 15 residues. The germline V gene encodes CDR1 LGHNA and CDR2 YNFKEQ. Trimming removed 1 base at V and 0 bases at J, with 8 bases between. The CDR3, as DNA: TGTGCCAGCAGCCAAGTACTTACTAGCACAGATACGCAGTATTTT. This gives the protein CASSQVLTSTDTQYF.

V is TRBV11-1 and J is TRBJ2-3, with 7 bases aligning to TRBD1. The CDR3 is 14 residues long. The trim removed 5 bases at V and 6 bases at J, leaving 8 bases unmatched. From germline, CDR1 is SGHAT and CDR2 FQDESV (reference sequence). This CDR3 reads CASSGGQVEDTQYF. The CDR3 DNA is TGTGCCAGCAGCGGAGGACAGGTCGAGGATACGCAGTATTTT.

This chain links TRBV7-9 with TRBJ1-1; D is possibly TRBD1 (6 bases). Germline values: CDR1 SEHNR, CDR2 FQNEAQ (reference sequence). Trimming cost V 1 base and J 4 bases, with 7 bases left between them. The CDR3 length is 13 residues. The CDR3 protein is CASSLGQVTEAFF. The CDR3 nucleotides read TGTGCCAGCAGCTTAGGACAGGTCACTGAAGCTTTCTTT.

The chain recombines TRBV5-1 with TRBJ1-1; 8 bases line up with TRBD1. V shed 4 bases, J shed 3 bases, and the junction held 8 bases outside the gene matches. CDR1 and CDR2 from the germline V gene are SGHRS and YFSETQ. The CDR3 is made up of 15 amino acids. The CDR3 DNA follows: TGCGCCAGCAGCCCCTGGACAGGGAGGGACACTGAAGCTTTCTTT. It specifies CASSPWTGRDTEAFF. Filled out from reference TRBV5-1 and TRBJ1-1, the complete variable domain reads KAGVTQTPRYLIKTRGQQVTLSCSPISGHRSVSWYQQTPGQGLQFLFEYFSETQRNKGNFPGRFSGRQFSNSRSEMNVSTLELGDSALYLCASSPWTGRDTEAFFGQGTRLTVV.

The chain combines TRBV28 with TRBJ1-5; 8 bases match TRBD1. V trimming: 5 bases; J trimming: 4 bases; junction bases outside the gene matches: 10. Germline CDR1 reads MDHEN; CDR2 reads SYDVKM. This CDR3 is 16 amino acids long. CDR3 residues: CASSRTGRKKNQPQHF. CDR3 nucleotides: TGTGCCAGCAGTCGGACAGGGAGGAAGAAAAATCAGCCCCAGCATTTT.

The rearrangement links TRBV28 to TRBJ1-4; D unresolved. V was shortened by 7 bases and J by 1 base, with 4 bases between the two germline ends. The CDR3 runs 12 residues. Looked up from germline, CDR1 is MDHEN and CDR2 is SYDVKM. CDR3 sequence: CASTRTNEKLFF. The CDR3 DNA reads TGTGCCAGCACTAGAACTAATGAAAAACTGTTTTTT.

This clone was counted a few times. The chain is built from TRBV7-2 and TRBJ2-2; D gene ambiguous. The CDR3 totals 13 residues. V lost 9 bases to trimming and J lost 0 bases, with 8 bases between them. Germline-derived CDR1 and CDR2 are SGHTA and FQGNSA. CDR3 sequence reads: CASSPTNTGELFF. DNA for the CDR3: TGTGCCAGTAGTCCAACGAACACCGGGGAGCTGTTTTTT. The full variable domain, rest sourced from reference TRBV7-2 and TRBJ2-2, is GAGVSQSPSNKVTEKGKDVELRCDPISGHTALYWYRQSLGQGLEFLIYFQGNSAPDKSGLPSDRFSAERTGGSVSTLTIQRTQQEDSAVYLCASSPTNTGELFFGEGSRLTVL.

The rearrangement joins TRBV5-6 to TRBJ1-1; maybe TRBD1 (5 bases). This CDR3 has 14 amino acids. Trimming left V 0 bases short and J 3 bases short, with 9 bases between. Germline V gene sequence: CDR1 SGHDT, CDR2 YYEEEE. DNA of the CDR3: TGTGCCAGCAGCTTGGTAAGGGGTCACACTGAAGCTTTCTTT. Translation gives CASSLVRGHTEAFF.